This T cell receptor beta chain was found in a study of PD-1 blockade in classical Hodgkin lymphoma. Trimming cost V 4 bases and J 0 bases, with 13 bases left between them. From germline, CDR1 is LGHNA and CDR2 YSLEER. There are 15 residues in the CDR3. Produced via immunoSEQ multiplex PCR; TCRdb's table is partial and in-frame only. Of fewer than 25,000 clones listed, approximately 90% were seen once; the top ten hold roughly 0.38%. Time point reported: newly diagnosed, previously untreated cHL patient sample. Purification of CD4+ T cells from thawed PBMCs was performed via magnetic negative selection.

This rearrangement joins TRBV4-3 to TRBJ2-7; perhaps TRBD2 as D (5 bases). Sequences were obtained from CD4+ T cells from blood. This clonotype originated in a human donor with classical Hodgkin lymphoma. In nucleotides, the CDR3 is TGCGCCAGCAGCCCCCAGCATGGGAGCTCCTACGAGCAGTACTTC. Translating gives CASSPQHGSSYEQYF.